This paragraph reports one T cell receptor beta chain. Its specificity is unknown. These data belong to a study of vaccination effects on CD4 cells after COVID-19. As for the study in general: Prior to sequencing, the ViraFEST assay stimulated PBMC with viral peptide pools, which expanded the antigen-specific CD4+ T cells. The median interval between the second dose and post-vaccine sampling was 72 days. It was with 10 IU/ml IL-2 and 9.5 to 10 ug/ml peptides that 1.5 million to 2.5 million PBMC per well were cultured.

The CDR3 length is 14 residues. V shed 6 bases and J 11 bases; nucleotides not matched to a gene: 11. Germline values: CDR1 MNHEY, CDR2 SVGAGI. With approximately 10 days of culture completed, CD4+ T cells were isolated. It was two doses of either the BNT162b2 or mRNA-1273 vaccine that participants received. Among the vaccine recipients, none had a prior SARS-CoV-2 infection, and nucleocapsid antibodies were negative. Sequenced by immunoSEQ multiplex PCR; TCRdb stores in-frame clones only, minus some. The sample consists of approximately 47,000 clones, 60% to 75% of them appearing once. V is TRBV6-5 and J is TRBJ2-1, with TRBD1 identical over 9 bases. The specimen was CD4+ T cells from PBMCs cultured without peptide, collected after COVID-19 vaccination. The TCR originated in a human donor who received a COVID-19 vaccine. CDR3 bases: TGTGCCAGCAGCCGGGACAGGGAGAAGGCTAAGCAGTTCTTC. Protein product: CASSRDREKAKQFF.